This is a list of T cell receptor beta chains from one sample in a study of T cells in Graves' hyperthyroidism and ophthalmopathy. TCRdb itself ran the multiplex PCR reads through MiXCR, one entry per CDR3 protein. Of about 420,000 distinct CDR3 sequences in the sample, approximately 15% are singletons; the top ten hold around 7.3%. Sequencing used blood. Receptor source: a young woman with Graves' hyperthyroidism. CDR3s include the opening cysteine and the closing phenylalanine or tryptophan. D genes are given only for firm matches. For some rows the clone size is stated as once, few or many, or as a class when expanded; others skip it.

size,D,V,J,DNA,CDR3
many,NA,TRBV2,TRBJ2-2,TGTGCCAGCAGTGATCCAATTGGGGGAGACACCGGGGAGCTGTTTTTT,CASSDPIGGDTGELFF
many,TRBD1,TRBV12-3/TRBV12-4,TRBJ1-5,TGTGCCAGCAGTTTGTTAGGGGGCGGCCAGCCCCAGCATTTT,CASSLLGGGQPQHF
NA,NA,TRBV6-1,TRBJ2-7,TGTGCCAGCAGCCCAAACGTTGGCGGGTTCTACGAGCAGTACTTC,CASSPNVGGFYEQYF
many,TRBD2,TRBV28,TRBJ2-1,TGTGCCAGCGGGGACGGGACTAGCGGGGGCCATGAGCAGTTCTTC,CASGDGTSGGHEQFF
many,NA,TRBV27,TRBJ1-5,TGTGCCAGCAGTCCTCAGGGTAAAGGGCAAGATCAGCCCCAGCATTTT,CASSPQGKGQDQPQHF
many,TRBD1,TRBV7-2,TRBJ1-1,TGTGCCAGCAGCTTACTTGGGACAGCCACTGAAGCTTTCTTT,CASSLLGTATEAFF
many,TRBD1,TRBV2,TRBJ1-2,TGTGCCAGCAGCGACAGGGACTACACCTTC,CASSDRDYTF
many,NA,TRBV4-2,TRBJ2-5,TGTGCCAGCAGCCAAGTCGCCACAGACTACCAAGAGACCCAGTACTTC,CASSQVATDYQETQYF
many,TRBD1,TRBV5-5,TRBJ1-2,TGTGCCAGCAGAGAGAGTCGACAGGGCAGTAGGGGCTACACCTTC,CASRESRQGSRGYTF
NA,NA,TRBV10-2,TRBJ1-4,TGCGCCAGCAGTACAGGGCAGAGTAATGAAAAACTGTTTTTT,CASSTGQSNEKLFF
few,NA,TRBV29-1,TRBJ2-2,TGCAGCGTTCCCCGGAACACCGGGGAGCTGTTTTTT,CSVPRNTGELFF
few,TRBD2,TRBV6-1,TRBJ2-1,TGTGCCAGCAGTTACACCCGGGGGGCCTACAATGAGCAGTTCTTC,CASSYTRGAYNEQFF
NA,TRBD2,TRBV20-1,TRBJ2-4,TGCAGTGCAACTACCGCTAGCGGCAAAAACATTCAGTACTTC,CSATTASGKNIQYF
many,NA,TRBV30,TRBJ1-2,TGTGCCTGGAGGGAAAACTATGGCTACACCTTC,CAWRENYGYTF
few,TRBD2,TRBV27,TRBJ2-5,TGTGCCAGCAGTTTTTCGTCTAGCGGGGGGGGCCAAGAGACCCAGTACTTC,CASSFSSSGGGQETQYF
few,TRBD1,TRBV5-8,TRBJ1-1,TGTGCCACCCTGGACAGGGGGCAGAACACTGAAGCTTTCTTT,CATLDRGQNTEAFF
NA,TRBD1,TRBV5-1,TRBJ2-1,TGCGCCAGCAGCTTTCGGACAGGGGCGTACAATGAGCAGTTCTTC,CASSFRTGAYNEQFF